The following is a T cell receptor beta chain sequence with its context. The data stem from a study of T cells in Graves' hyperthyroidism and ophthalmopathy. About the research overall: Peripheral blood was collected at initial diagnosis, before any treatment.

Amplification targeted TCR beta CDR3 regions from RNA transcripts. The HTBI primer set drove a first-round RT-PCR of the TCR CDR3. TCRdb redid the calling of the multiplex PCR reads with MiXCR, one entry per CDR3 protein. The sample contains approximately 410,000 distinct CDR3 sequences, roughly 15% of which appear only once. The CDR3 has 14 residues. Germline V gene sequence: CDR1 MDHEN, CDR2 SYDVKM. The V end lost 7 bases, the J end lost 3 bases, and 16 bases lay between the germline ends. The sequenced material came from blood. This chain joins TRBV28 and TRBJ2-7; possible D gene TRBD1, 5 bases. This sequence originates from a man in his late teens or twenties with Graves' ophthalmopathy. CDR3 region: CASIPSGHNYEQYF. The CDR3 DNA follows: TGTGCCAGCATTCCCTCCGGACATAACTACGAGCAGTACTTC.